This T cell receptor (beta chain) originates from a study of early T cells in non-severe SARS-CoV-2 infection. Study-wide context: From unsorted whole blood, bulk RNA was sequenced, and the chains remained unpaired. General study findings and limits: Private and CD4 specificities were missed by VDJdb matching, skewed to anti-spike CD8.

Individual cDNA molecules received unique molecular identifiers during library preparation. One entry per CDR3 protein, called by TCRdb with MiXCR from the 5' RACE reads. The sample contains approximately 84,000 distinct CDR3 sequences, approximately 13% of which appear only once. The V gene end was trimmed by 5 bases and the J gene end by 4 bases; junction bases not matched to a gene: 10. This CDR3 has 15 residues. This clonotype was seen repeatedly, ten times or more. Its target is not known. The sequence was obtained from an adult who was a healthcare worker with PCR-confirmed SARS-CoV-2 infection or an uninfected control (not recorded which). V and J are TRBV12-3 or TRBV12-4 and TRBJ2-7; 8 positions match TRBD2. Sequencing was carried out using whole blood. The CDR3 protein is CASSLRGAGEYEQYF. The DNA of the CDR3 is TGTGCCAGCAGTCTGCGAGGAGCGGGGGAGTACGAGCAGTACTTC.